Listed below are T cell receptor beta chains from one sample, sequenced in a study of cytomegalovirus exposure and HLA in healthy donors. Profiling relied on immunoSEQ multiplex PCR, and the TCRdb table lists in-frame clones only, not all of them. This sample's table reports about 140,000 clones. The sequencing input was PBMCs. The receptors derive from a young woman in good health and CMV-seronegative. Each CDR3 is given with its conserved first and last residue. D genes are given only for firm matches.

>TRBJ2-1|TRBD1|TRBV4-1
CASSQAGTGNEQFF
TGCGCCAGCAGCCAAGCCGGGACAGGGAATGAGCAGTTCTTC
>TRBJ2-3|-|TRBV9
CASSASSGAFVTGTDTQYF
TGTGCCAGCAGCGCCTCCTCAGGGGCGTTCGTAACGGGCACAGATACGCAGTATTTT
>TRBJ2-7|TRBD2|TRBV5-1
CASSLEASGRAYEQYF
TGCGCCAGCAGCTTGGAGGCTAGCGGGAGGGCTTACGAGCAGTACTTC
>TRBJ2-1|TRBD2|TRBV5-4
CASSLGGRDGNEQFF
TGTGCCAGCAGCTTGGGCGGGAGGGACGGTAATGAGCAGTTCTTC
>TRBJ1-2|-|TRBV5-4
CASSRGSGFNYGYTF
TGTGCCAGCAGCCGGGGGAGCGGATTTAACTATGGCTACACCTTC
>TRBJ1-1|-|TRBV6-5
CASSYAGYPEAFF
TGTGCCAGCAGTTACGCCGGGTATCCTGAAGCTTTCTTT
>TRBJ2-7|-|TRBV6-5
CASSYSTGSGYEQYF
TGTGCCAGCAGTTACTCGACAGGGAGCGGGTACGAGCAGTACTTC
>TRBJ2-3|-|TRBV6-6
CASGLADTQYF
TGTGCCAGCGGCTTAGCGGATACGCAGTATTTT
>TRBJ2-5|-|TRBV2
CASRLEETQYF
TGTGCCAGCAGGTTGGAGGAGACCCAGTACTTC
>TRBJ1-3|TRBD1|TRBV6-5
CASKDRAAGNTIYF
TGTGCCAGCAAAGACAGGGCTGCTGGAAACACCATATATTTT
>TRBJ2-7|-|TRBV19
CASSRTQRASYEQYF
TGTGCCAGTAGTCGGACCCAGCGGGCCTCCTACGAGCAGTACTTC
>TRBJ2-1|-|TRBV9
CASSAPGGINEQFF
TGTGCCAGCAGCGCCCCGGGGGGCATAAATGAGCAGTTCTTC
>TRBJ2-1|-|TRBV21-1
CASSKAGGPAGEGNEQFF
TGTGCCAGCAGCAAAGCGGGTGGGCCAGCGGGAGAGGGCAATGAGCAGTTCTTC
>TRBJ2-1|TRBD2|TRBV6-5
CASSFEGTSSYNEQFF
TGTGCCAGCAGTTTTGAGGGGACTAGCTCCTACAATGAGCAGTTCTTC
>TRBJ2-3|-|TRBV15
CATSREIRGGTDTQYF
TGTGCCACCAGCAGAGAAATCAGGGGGGGCACAGATACGCAGTATTTT
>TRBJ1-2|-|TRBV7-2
CASSDDSTGLTPYGYTF
TGTGCCAGCAGCGACGATTCGACAGGTTTAACTCCCTATGGCTACACCTTC
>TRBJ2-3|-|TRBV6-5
CASSYSGTSTDTQYF
TGTGCCAGCAGTTACTCCGGGACTAGCACAGATACGCAGTATTTT
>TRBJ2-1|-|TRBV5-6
CASSGGAGSYNEQFF
TGTGCCAGCAGCGGGGGGGCGGGCTCCTACAATGAGCAGTTCTTC
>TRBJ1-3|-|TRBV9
CASSVATRFSGNTIYF
TGTGCCAGCAGCGTAGCTACTCGGTTTAGTGGAAACACCATATATTTT
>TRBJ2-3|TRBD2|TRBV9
CASSLGTSGIGTDTQYF
TGTGCCAGCAGCCTTGGGACTAGCGGGATTGGTACAGATACGCAGTATTTT